This TCR beta chain was sequenced in a study of Tregs in tolerant kidney transplant recipients (dated by TCRdb to between 2018 and 2021). Regarding the study in general: TCRbeta sequencing was used in the study to identify donor-specific regulatory T cells before combined kidney and bone marrow transplantation, and the identified cells were then tracked after transplant. TCRbeta repertoire sequencing was used in 3 healthy controls to compare several methods for expanding Tregs specific for an allogeneic donor.

Unstimulated Tregs (CD4+CD25+CD127-), CD4+ non-Tregs (CD4+CD25-), CD4 and CD8 cells were FACS-sorted from thawed PBMCs. Blood from healthy controls was obtained either from healthy volunteers or as purchased buffy coats. Healthy control blood was separated into PBMCs by Ficoll density gradient and cryopreserved, and patient PBMCs were collected both before and after transplant. Comment on this clone: Its target antigen remains unknown. No base quality information exists; no much larger clone differs at one position.

For TCRbeta CDR3 sequencing, genomic DNA was extracted from sorted cells using the QIAGEN DNeasy Blood and Tissue Kit. High-throughput TCRbeta CDR3 sequencing, including PCR amplification with bias correction and internal controls, was performed commercially through immunoSEQ. The original methods were these. Unique productive TCRbeta sequences were defined by CDR3 nucleotide sequence when primers matched and otherwise by CDR3 amino acid sequence together with Vbeta and Jbeta genes. As a correction for sorting error, sequences shared between sorted populations at a frequency ratio of 2:1 or less were discarded, and the remaining shared sequences were assigned to the higher population. A sequence counted as donor-reactive if, in CFSE-low cells, the sequence had a frequency of at least 0.01% and was expanded at least 5-fold compared with unstimulated cells. Jensen-Shannon divergence calculated on the top 100 TCRbeta sequences ranked by frequency was used to measure repertoire divergence. When a sample had multiple sequencing runs, each run was corrected for sorting error separately and the runs were then pooled. TCRdb stores this immuneACCESS table with in-frame sequences only. Part of the clones is absent; in the studies checked, under half of the shortfall reflects unresolved V genes, and no reason is known for the rest. V, J and clone size reflect that table, while D and trimming were determined from the DNA. The sample profile shows some 55,000 clones; approximately 82% of them were found once. The biggest ten clones account for 4% to 6.5% of the sample.

The paper's findings and limits, for the study overall: Expanding Tregs with activated donor B cells appeared to identify the most biologically relevant and donor-specific TCRbeta repertoire. The study was constrained by small patient numbers, and validation of the findings is required in larger populations and under other immunosuppression protocols. Biological reproducibility was not directly assessed, although technical replication error appeared to be minimal.

CDR1 is given as PRHDT and CDR2 as FYEKMQ, both from the germline V gene (reference sequence). Including cysteine and phenylalanine, the CDR3 has 15 amino acids. The only DNA kept is the CDR3, 45 bases in frame from the first base. V loses 1 base, J loses 3 bases, and the germline ends lie 10 bases apart. The specimen sequenced was CD4+ T cells from blood. The TCR comes from a human donor in good health. The rearrangement combines TRBV13 with TRBJ2-1; the D gene is perhaps TRBD2, on 6 matching bases. The CDR3 here reads CASSLDRRGYNEQFF. The nucleotides are TGTGCCAGCAGCTTAGACAGGCGGGGCTACAATGAGCAGTTCTTC. Where the CDR3 stops, the reference TRBV13 and TRBJ2-1 genes take over; the full variable domain is AAGVIQSPRHLIKEKRETATLKCYPIPRHDTVYWYQQGPGQDPQFLISFYEKMQSDKGSIPDRFSAQQFSDYHSELNMSSLELGDSALYFCASSLDRRGYNEQFFGPGTRLTVL.